The sequence of this T cell receptor beta chain was determined in a study of vaccination and CD4 T cells after COVID-19. Study information: Post-diagnosis, post-COVID samples were collected after a median approximately three months, ranging 35 to 161.

Oncomine TCR Beta short-read sequencing was applied to DNA from cultured CD4+ T cells. A single record per CDR3 protein comes from TCRdb applying MiXCR to the PCR reads. The data contain 6,900 or so distinct CDR3 sequences, around 39% of them singletons. V was trimmed by 6 bases and J by 4 bases, leaving 15 bases between them. Germline assignment: CDR1 MNHNS and CDR2 SASEGT. CDR3 size: 14 residues. Judged by abundance, this clonotype is large (0.1 to 1%). Its antigen remains unidentified. Treatment noted: approximately 9-day PBMC culture with coronavirus spike peptide pools or control peptides (ViraFEST assay). Prior to the COVID-19 pandemic (2011-2018), the unexposed donor's CD4+ T cells were collected.

The TCR comes from a human donor in good health. The specimen sequenced was CD4+ T cells from blood, cultured in vitro. The chain employs TRBV6-1 and TRBJ2-5; D could derive from TRBD1 or TRBD2 (5 bases each). CDR3: CASRRDQRGETQYF. CDR3 sequence (DNA): TGTGCCAGCAGACGGGACCAAAGGGGAGAGACCCAGTACTTC.